This is a list of T cell receptor beta chains from one sample in a study of blood T cell repertoires in COVID-19. The protocol was immunoSEQ multiplex PCR, while the TCRdb copy is restricted to in-frame clones and leaves out a portion. This sample has around 160,000 clones, with 80% found just once. Sequenced material: peripheral blood. Receptors were obtained from a man in his sixties with active or convalescent COVID-19. Both conserved end residues are part of each CDR3. D genes are given only for firm matches. Part of the rows lack a size; the others show once, few, many or a class for expanded clones.

clone size	V gene	J gene	D gene	CDR3 protein	CDR3 DNA
NA	TRBV29-1	TRBJ2-3	NA	CSVQPTWRTDTQYF	TGCAGCGTCCAGCCTACCTGGCGGACAGATACGCAGTATTTT
many	TRBV10-2	TRBJ2-2	TRBD2	CASSEGTSGRTGELFF	TGCGCCAGCAGTGAGGGGACTAGCGGGAGAACCGGGGAGCTGTTTTTT
NA	TRBV29-1	TRBJ2-1	NA	CSVTTYNEQFF	TGCAGCGTCACCACATACAATGAGCAGTTCTTC
few	TRBV6-6	TRBJ2-7	TRBD2	CASSRGLAGSSSYEQYF	TGTGCCAGCAGTCGGGGACTAGCGGGATCCTCCTCCTACGAGCAGTACTTC
NA	TRBV7-3	TRBJ2-1	NA	CASSLGRVNEQFF	TGTGCCAGCAGCTTAGGCCGGGTGAATGAGCAGTTCTTC
NA	TRBV28	TRBJ2-5	NA	CASSLRLSPETQYF	TGTGCCAGCAGTTTGCGGCTTTCTCCGGAGACCCAGTACTTC
NA	TRBV5-1	TRBJ2-3	NA	CASSPQALSTDTQYF	TGCGCCAGCAGCCCCCAGGCGTTAAGCACAGATACGCAGTATTTT
NA	TRBV15	TRBJ1-4	NA	CATSRGQTNNEKLFF	TGTGCCACCAGCAGAGGACAGACCAATAATGAAAAACTGTTTTTT
NA	TRBV28	TRBJ2-2	NA	CASEGYRGAGELFF	TGTGCCAGCGAGGGATATCGCGGGGCCGGGGAGCTGTTTTTT
NA	TRBV7-8	TRBJ2-7	TRBD1	CASRPDRGISYEQYF	TGTGCCAGCAGACCAGACAGGGGGATCTCCTACGAGCAGTACTTC